This T cell receptor beta chain comes out of a study of T cell repertoires in cytomegalovirus infection. Study information: HLA-B-restricted CMV epitopes that are well studied, plus recently identified HLA-C-restricted ones, were used by the study.

Trimming took 8 bases from V and 6 from J; bases not matched to a gene: 13. CDR1 and CDR2 from the germline V gene are MNHEY and SVGEGT. The CDR3 spans 15 residues. Regarding this clonotype: Its antigen is as yet unknown.

TCRdb redid the calling of the reads with MiXCR, one entry per CDR3 protein. Counted here are approximately 730,000 distinct CDR3 sequences, around a third occurring once; the ten biggest clones make up roughly 20%. The receptor was derived from a human donor in good health (CMV status not recorded). Some clones in this sample may be carry-over from other donors' samples. This chain connects TRBV6-2 or TRBV6-3 to TRBJ2-7; 10 bases agree with TRBD2. This sample comprised cultured PBMCs, obtained from culture after CMV antigen stimulation. The CDR3 region has the DNA TGTGCCAGCGGAAAAACGGCTAGCGGGAGTCCCGAGCAGTACTTC. Its translation is CASGKTASGSPEQYF.